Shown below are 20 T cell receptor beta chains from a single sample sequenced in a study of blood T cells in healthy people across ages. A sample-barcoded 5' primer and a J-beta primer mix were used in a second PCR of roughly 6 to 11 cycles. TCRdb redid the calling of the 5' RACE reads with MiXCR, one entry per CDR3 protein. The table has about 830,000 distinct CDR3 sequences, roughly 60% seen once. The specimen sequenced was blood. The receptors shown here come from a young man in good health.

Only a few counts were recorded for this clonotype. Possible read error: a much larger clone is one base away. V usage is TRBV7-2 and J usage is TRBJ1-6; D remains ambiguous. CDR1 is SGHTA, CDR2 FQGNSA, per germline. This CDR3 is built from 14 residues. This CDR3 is CASRLGAGLSPPHF. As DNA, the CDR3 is TGTGCCAGCAGACTAGGCGCAGGTCTTTCACCCCCCCACTTT.

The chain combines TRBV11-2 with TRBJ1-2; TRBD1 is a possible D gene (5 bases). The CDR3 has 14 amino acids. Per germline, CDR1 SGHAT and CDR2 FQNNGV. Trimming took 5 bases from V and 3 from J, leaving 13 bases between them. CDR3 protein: CASSPAPRDYGYTF. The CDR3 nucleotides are TGTGCCAGCAGCCCAGCCCCCAGGGACTATGGCTACACCTTC.

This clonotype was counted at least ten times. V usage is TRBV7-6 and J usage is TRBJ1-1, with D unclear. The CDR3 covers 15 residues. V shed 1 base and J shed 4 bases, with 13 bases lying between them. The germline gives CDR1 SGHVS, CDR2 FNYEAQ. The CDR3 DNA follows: TGTGCCAGCAGCTTAGAAGAGTCCGGCGGCACTGAAGCTTTCTTT. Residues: CASSLEESGGTEAFF.

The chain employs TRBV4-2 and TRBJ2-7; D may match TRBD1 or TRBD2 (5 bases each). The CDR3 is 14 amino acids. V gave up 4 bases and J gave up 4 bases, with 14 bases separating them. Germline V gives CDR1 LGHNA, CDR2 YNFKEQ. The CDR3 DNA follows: TGTGCCAGCAGCCCAGGGATCGGGGTATACGAGCAGTACTTC. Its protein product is CASSPGIGVYEQYF.

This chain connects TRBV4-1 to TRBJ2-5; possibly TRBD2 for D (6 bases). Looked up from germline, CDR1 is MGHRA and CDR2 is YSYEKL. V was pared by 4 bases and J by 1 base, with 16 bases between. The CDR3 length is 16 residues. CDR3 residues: CASSPTGLSIQETQYF. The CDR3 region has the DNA TGCGCCAGCAGCCCCACGGGACTTTCCATCCAAGAGACCCAGTACTTC.

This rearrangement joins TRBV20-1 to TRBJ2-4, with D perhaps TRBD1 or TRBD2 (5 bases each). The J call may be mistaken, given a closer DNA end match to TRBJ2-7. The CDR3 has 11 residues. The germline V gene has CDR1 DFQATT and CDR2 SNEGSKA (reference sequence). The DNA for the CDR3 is TGCAGTGTTAAACCGGGACCCGAGCAGTACTTC. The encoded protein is CSVKPGPEQYF.

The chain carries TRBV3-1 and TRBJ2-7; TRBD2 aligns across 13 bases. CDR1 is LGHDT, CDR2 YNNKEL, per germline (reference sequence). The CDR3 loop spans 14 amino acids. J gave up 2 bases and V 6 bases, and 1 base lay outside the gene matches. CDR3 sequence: CASRGTSGAYEQYF. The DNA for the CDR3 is TGTGCCAGCAGGGGGACTAGCGGGGCCTACGAGCAGTACTTC.

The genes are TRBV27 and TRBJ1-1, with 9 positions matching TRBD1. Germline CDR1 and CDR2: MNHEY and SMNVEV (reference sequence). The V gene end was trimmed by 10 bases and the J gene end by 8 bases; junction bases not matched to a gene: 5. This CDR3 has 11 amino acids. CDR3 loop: CATWGTGEAFF. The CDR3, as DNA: TGTGCCACGTGGGGGACAGGGGAAGCTTTCTTT.

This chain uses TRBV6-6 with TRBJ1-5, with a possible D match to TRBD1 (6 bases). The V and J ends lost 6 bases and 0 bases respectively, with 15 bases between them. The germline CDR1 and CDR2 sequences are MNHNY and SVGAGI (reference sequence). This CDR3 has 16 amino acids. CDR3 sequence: CASSPEGEASNQPQHF. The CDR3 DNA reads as TGTGCCAGCAGCCCCGAGGGGGAAGCTAGCAATCAGCCCCAGCATTTT.

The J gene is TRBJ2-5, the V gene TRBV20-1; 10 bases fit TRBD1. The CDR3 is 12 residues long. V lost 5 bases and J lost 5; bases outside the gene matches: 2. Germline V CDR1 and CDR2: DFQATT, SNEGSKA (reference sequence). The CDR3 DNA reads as TGCAGTGCTCCGGGACAGGGGGAGACCCAGTACTTC. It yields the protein CSAPGQGETQYF.

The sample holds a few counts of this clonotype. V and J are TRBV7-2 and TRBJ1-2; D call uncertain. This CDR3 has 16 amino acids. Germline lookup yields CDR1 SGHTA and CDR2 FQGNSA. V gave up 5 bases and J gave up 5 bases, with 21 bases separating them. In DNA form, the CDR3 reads TGTGCCAGCAGCCCACAACCCTCGACCGGGATTTATGGCTACACCTTC. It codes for CASSPQPSTGIYGYTF.

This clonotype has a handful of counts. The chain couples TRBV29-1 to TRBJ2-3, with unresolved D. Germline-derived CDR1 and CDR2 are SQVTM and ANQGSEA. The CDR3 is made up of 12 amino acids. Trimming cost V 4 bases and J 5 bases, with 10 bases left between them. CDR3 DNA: TGCAGCGTTGTGATTAGTCAAGATACGCAGTATTTT. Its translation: CSVVISQDTQYF.

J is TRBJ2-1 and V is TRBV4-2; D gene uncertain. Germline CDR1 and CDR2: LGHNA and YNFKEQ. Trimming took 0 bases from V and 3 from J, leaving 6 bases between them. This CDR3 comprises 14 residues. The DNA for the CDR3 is TGTGCCAGCAGCCAAGATGAGGACTACAATGAGCAGTTCTTC. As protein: CASSQDEDYNEQFF.

In DNA, the CDR3 is TGCGCCAGCAGCCAGGCCCCGGGACAGGGTCCAAGGAATGAGCAGTTCTTC. Residues: CASSQAPGQGPRNEQFF. The rearrangement uses TRBV4-1 and TRBJ2-1, with 9 bases fitting TRBD1. Germline CDR1 is MGHRA and CDR2 is YSYEKL. J was trimmed by 7 bases and V by 3 bases; bases with no gene match: 13. This CDR3 contains 17 residues.

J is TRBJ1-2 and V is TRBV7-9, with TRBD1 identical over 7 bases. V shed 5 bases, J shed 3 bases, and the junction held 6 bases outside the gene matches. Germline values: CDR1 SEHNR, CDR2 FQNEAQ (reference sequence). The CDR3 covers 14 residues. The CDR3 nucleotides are TGTGCCAGCAGCCGTCAGGGGGTAGACTATGGCTACACCTTC. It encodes CASSRQGVDYGYTF.

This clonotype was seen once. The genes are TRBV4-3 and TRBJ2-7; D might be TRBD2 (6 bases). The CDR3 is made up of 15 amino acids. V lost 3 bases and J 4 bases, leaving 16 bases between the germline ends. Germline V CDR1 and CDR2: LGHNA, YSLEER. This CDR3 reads CASSHEGTSKYEQYF. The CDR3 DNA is TGCGCCAGCAGCCACGAGGGAACTAGCAAGTACGAGCAGTACTTC.

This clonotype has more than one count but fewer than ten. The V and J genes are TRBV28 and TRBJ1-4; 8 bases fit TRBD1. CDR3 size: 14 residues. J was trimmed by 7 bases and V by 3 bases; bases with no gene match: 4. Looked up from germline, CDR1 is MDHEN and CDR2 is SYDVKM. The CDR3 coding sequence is TGTGCCAGCAGTTTGCGGACAGGGCCTGAAAAACTGTTTTTT. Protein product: CASSLRTGPEKLFF.

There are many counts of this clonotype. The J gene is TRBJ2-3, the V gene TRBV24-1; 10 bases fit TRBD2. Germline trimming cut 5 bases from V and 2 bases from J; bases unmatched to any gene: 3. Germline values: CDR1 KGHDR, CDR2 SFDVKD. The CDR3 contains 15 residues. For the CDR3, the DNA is TGTGCCACCAGTGTCCTAGCGGGAGACACAGATACGCAGTATTTT. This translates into CATSVLAGDTDTQYF.

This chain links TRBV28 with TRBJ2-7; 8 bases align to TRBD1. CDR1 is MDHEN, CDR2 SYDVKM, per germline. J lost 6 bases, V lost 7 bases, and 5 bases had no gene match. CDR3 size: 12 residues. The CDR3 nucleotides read TGTGCCAGCACCGAGACAGGGGTCGAGCAGTACTTC. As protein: CASTETGVEQYF.

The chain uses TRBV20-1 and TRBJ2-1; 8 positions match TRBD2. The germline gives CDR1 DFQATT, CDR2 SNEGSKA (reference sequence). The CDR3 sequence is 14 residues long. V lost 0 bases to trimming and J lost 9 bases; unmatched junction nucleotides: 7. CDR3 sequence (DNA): TGCAGTGCTAGAGATGGTAGCGGGACCGGTGAGCAGTTCTTC. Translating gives CSARDGSGTGEQFF.